Listed below are T cell receptor beta chains from one sample, sequenced in a study of blood T cell repertoires in COVID-19. Assay: immunoSEQ multiplex PCR; the TCRdb copy retains only in-frame clones and omits some. The table lists over 250,000 clones, roughly 86% of them singletons, with less than 2% in the top ten. The source material was PBMCs or T cells enriched from blood (not recorded which). The receptors here all came from a woman in her sixties or seventies who had recovered from COVID-19. CDR3s include the opening cysteine and the closing phenylalanine or tryptophan. Fields, in order: CDR3 protein, CDR3 DNA, V gene, J gene, D gene, clone size, CDR3 length. D genes are given only for firm matches. The listing skips clone size in some rows; elsewhere it reads once, few, many or a size class.

CDR3: CSAAGNSPLHF
DNA: TGCAGTGCAGCAGGGAATTCACCCCTCCACTTT
V: TRBV20-1
J: TRBJ1-6
D: .
size: .
length: 11

CDR3: CASSARSTGLLSSYNSPLHF
DNA: TGTGCCAGCAGTGCCCGCTCGACAGGCCTCTTGAGCTCCTATAATTCACCCCTCCACTTT
V: TRBV27
J: TRBJ1-6
D: .
size: .
length: 20

CDR3: CASMEGGDRNQPQHF
DNA: TGTGCCAGCATGGAGGGGGGGGATAGGAATCAGCCCCAGCATTTT
V: TRBV6-6
J: TRBJ1-5
D: .
size: .
length: 15

CDR3: CASSYPRGRSDTQYF
DNA: TGTGCCAGCAGCTACCCCAGGGGGCGGTCAGATACGCAGTATTTT
V: TRBV7-8
J: TRBJ2-3
D: TRBD1
size: .
length: 15

CDR3: CASSEQINSPLHF
DNA: TGCGCCAGCAGTGAACAGATTAATTCACCCCTCCACTTT
V: TRBV10-1
J: TRBJ1-6
D: .
size: .
length: 13

CDR3: CASLLEAGRMNTEAFF
DNA: TGTGCCAGCCTCTTGGAGGCCGGGAGAATGAACACTGAAGCTTTCTTT
V: TRBV2
J: TRBJ1-1
D: .
size: .
length: 16

CDR3: CASSIDGATIQYF
DNA: TGTGCCAGTAGTATAGATGGGGCGACCATTCAGTACTTC
V: TRBV19
J: TRBJ2-4
D: .
size: .
length: 13

CDR3: CASTVAPLAGDNEQFF
DNA: TGTGCCAGCACCGTGGCCCCCCTAGCGGGAGACAATGAGCAGTTCTTC
V: TRBV2
J: TRBJ2-1
D: TRBD2
size: once
length: 16

CDR3: CASSKTGTRSGANVLTF
DNA: TGTGCCAGCAGCAAGACAGGGACCCGCTCTGGGGCCAACGTCCTGACTTTC
V: TRBV21-1
J: TRBJ2-6
D: .
size: .
length: 17

CDR3: CASSQGLRQGINSPLHF
DNA: TGCGCCAGCAGCCAAGGGCTTAGGCAGGGGATTAATTCACCCCTCCACTTT
V: TRBV4-1
J: TRBJ1-6
D: .
size: .
length: 17

CDR3: CASSQDWGPFYEQFF
DNA: TGCGCCAGCAGCCAAGATTGGGGCCCCTTCTATGAGCAGTTCTTC
V: TRBV4-1
J: TRBJ2-1
D: .
size: .
length: 15